This TCR beta chain was sequenced in a study of blood T cell repertoires in COVID-19. Background on the study: COVID-19 samples, acute and convalescent, were from the United States, Italy and Spain. Nucleic acid was either cDNA or gDNA, and it came from T cells, B-cell-depleted T cells, or PBMCs.

In the study's own analysis: Cell counts per sample came from amplifying reference gene primers. Sequenced by immunoSEQ multiplex PCR; TCRdb stores in-frame clones only, minus some. D and trimming come from the DNA, and the V and J calls and clone size come from that table. Here the sample spans 50,000 to 75,000 clones, 60% to 80% being singletons. This sequence originates from a man older than 75 with active or convalescent COVID-19. Sequencing input: peripheral blood.

This CDR3 is CASSLGLTGGGYTF. DNA for the CDR3: TGTGCCAGCAGTTTAGGCCTAACAGGGGGCGGCTACACCTTC. The chain recombines TRBV27 with TRBJ1-2, with 9 bases aligning to TRBD1. This CDR3 region has 14 residues. V gave up 2 bases and J gave up 8 bases; unmatched junction bases: 6. Germline V gene sequence: CDR1 MNHEY, CDR2 SMNVEV (reference sequence).